This T cell receptor beta chain was sequenced for a study of CD8 T cells in ankylosing spondylitis. Trimming took 6 bases from V and 0 from J; bases not matched to a gene: 2. The germline V gene encodes CDR1 MNHEY and CDR2 SMNVEV (reference sequence). The CDR3 consists of 14 residues. Concerning this clonotype itself: Its target is not known.

TCRdb analysed the 5' RACE reads with MiXCR anew, one entry per CDR3 protein. In the table there are some 330,000 distinct CDR3 sequences, under 8.5% of which are singletons. Study-level findings and limits: Characteristic, it appeared, of ankylosing spondylitis blood was a TCR beta motif of several highly homologous variants. Clones linked to disease, bearing a CD8+ phenotype, were relatively rare in peripheral blood.

This chain joins TRBV27 and TRBJ1-1; 9 nucleotides agree with TRBD1. This clonotype originated in a male donor with ankylosing spondylitis. Specimen: blood, either unsorted or a sorted T cell fraction (not recorded which). The CDR3 loop is CASRGQGLNTEAFF. In DNA, the CDR3 is TGTGCCAGCAGAGGACAGGGGTTGAACACTGAAGCTTTCTTT.